The rows below give T cell receptor beta chains drawn from one sample of a study of CD4 T cells in relation to SARS-CoV-2 and coronaviruses. Their target antigens are unknown. Method: immunoSEQ multiplex PCR; TCRdb's copy keeps in-frame clones and lacks some. The sample carries 38,000 or so clones, about four fifths recorded once. What was sequenced was naive CD4+ T cells from PBMCs, cultured in vitro. These receptors all stem from an adult with COVID-19. Each CDR3 is given with its conserved first and last residue. A D gene is named only where the DNA matches it firmly. Size values are once, few and many counts, or a class for expanded clones, and some rows have none.

abundance,v_gene,j_gene,d_gene,CDR3nt,CDR3aa
few,TRBV11-3,TRBJ2-1,TRBD2,TGTGCCAGCAGCACTAGCGGGAGAGATCCCAAGCAGTTCTTC,CASSTSGRDPKQFF
-,TRBV18,TRBJ2-3,-,TGTGCCAGCTCACCGTGGGACCACAGCACAGATACGCAGTATTTT,CASSPWDHSTDTQYF
-,TRBV28,TRBJ2-3,-,TGTGCCAGCAGTCCCGGGACCATGGCGCAGTATTTT,CASSPGTMAQYF
medium-sized,TRBV7-9,TRBJ2-1,-,TGTGCCAGCAGCTCAGACTCACCGGAGCAGTTCTTC,CASSSDSPEQFF
once,TRBV4-1,TRBJ2-3,-,TGCGCCAGCAGCCTTAGCAGGACTAGCACAGATACGCAGTATTTT,CASSLSRTSTDTQYF
-,TRBV5-1,TRBJ2-2,-,TGCGCCAGCAGCTTGGATCCTTTCGGGGAGCTGTTTTTT,CASSLDPFGELFF
-,TRBV28,TRBJ1-5,-,TGTGCCAGCAGTTATGACAGAAGCAATCAGCCCCAGCATTTT,CASSYDRSNQPQHF
-,TRBV28,TRBJ2-7,-,TGTGCCATAGGGGGGGCTACCTACGAGCAGTACTTC,CAIGGATYEQYF
-,TRBV30,TRBJ1-1,TRBD1,TGTGCCTGGAGTCACGACAGGGGAGACAAGGAAGCTTTCTTT,CAWSHDRGDKEAFF
-,TRBV29-1,TRBJ2-1,TRBD1,TGCAGCGTCCTCGTGAAGACAGGGGGCAGTTTTTATTTGGGGGTCTTC,CSVLVKTGGSFYLGVF
-,TRBV5-1,TRBJ2-7,TRBD1,TGCGCCAGCAGCTTCGGACAGGGGCGATCCGAGCAGTACTTC,CASSFGQGRSEQYF
-,TRBV6-5,TRBJ2-1,-,TGTGCCAGCAGTTCTCAAAGGAGGGAGCAGTTCTTC,CASSSQRREQFF
-,TRBV5-1,TRBJ2-5,-,TGCGCCAGCAGCTTGGAGATAGCTGGCATTGAGACCCAGTACTTC,CASSLEIAGIETQYF
-,TRBV6-5,TRBJ1-2,-,TGTGCCAGCAGTTACCCTACGGGACCCGTCAACTATGGCTACACCTTC,CASSYPTGPVNYGYTF
-,TRBV6-5,TRBJ2-7,TRBD2,TGTGCCAGCAGCGTGAGGACTAGCATCTCCTACGAGCAGTACTTC,CASSVRTSISYEQYF
-,TRBV28,TRBJ2-2,-,TGTGCCAGCAGTCCCCCGCAGGGTGGGAACACCGGGGAGCTGTTTTTT,CASSPPQGGNTGELFF
-,TRBV5-1,TRBJ2-3,TRBD2,TGCGCCAGCAGACGGACTAGCGGGAGGGCAGATACGCAGTATTTT,CASRRTSGRADTQYF
-,TRBV9,TRBJ2-2,TRBD1,TGTGCCAGCAGCGCGCGGACAGGGGCTGACGGGGAGCTGTTTTTT,CASSARTGADGELFF
-,TRBV6-5,TRBJ2-5,TRBD2,TGTGCCAGCAGTTACCGCGGGACTAGCGGGCAGGAGACCCAGTACTTC,CASSYRGTSGQETQYF
-,TRBV5-4,TRBJ1-3,-,TGTGCCAGCAGCTTTTCTAGTGGGAGAGGAAACACCATATATTTT,CASSFSSGRGNTIYF
-,TRBV28,TRBJ2-1,TRBD1,TGTGCCAGCAGCAATATTATTTGGGACAGGGCTTACAATGAGCAGTTCTTC,CASSNIIWDRAYNEQFF
-,TRBV3-1/TRBV3-2,TRBJ2-3,-,TGTGCCAGCAGAGCGACCCCAGATACGCAGTATTTT,CASRATPDTQYF
-,TRBV11-1,TRBJ2-7,TRBD1,TGTGCCAGCAGCTTACGTCGTGGGACAGGGATCTACGAGCAGTACTTC,CASSLRRGTGIYEQYF
few,TRBV28,TRBJ2-1,TRBD2,TGTGCCAGCATTAGGTCTAGCGGGTCCTACAATGAGCAGTTCTTC,CASIRSSGSYNEQFF
-,TRBV11-2,TRBJ1-1,-,TGTGCCAGCAGCGGCCGACAGGCAAGGGACACTGAAGCTTTCTTT,CASSGRQARDTEAFF
-,TRBV5-6,TRBJ2-1,TRBD2,TGTGCCAGCAGCCGGCCCGGGACTAGCGGGATGAATGAGCAGTTCTTC,CASSRPGTSGMNEQFF
-,TRBV6-2/TRBV6-3,TRBJ1-4,-,TGTGCCAGCAGTTACCCTCAAGCCGGTCTTTCGGAAAAACTGTTTTTT,CASSYPQAGLSEKLFF
-,TRBV6-6,TRBJ1-3,-,TGTGCCAGCAGTGACTCTGGAAACACCATATATTTT,CASSDSGNTIYF
-,TRBV5-1,TRBJ1-1,-,TGCGCCAGCAGCTTGGAAGGGGTTGAGAACACTGAAGCTTTCTTT,CASSLEGVENTEAFF